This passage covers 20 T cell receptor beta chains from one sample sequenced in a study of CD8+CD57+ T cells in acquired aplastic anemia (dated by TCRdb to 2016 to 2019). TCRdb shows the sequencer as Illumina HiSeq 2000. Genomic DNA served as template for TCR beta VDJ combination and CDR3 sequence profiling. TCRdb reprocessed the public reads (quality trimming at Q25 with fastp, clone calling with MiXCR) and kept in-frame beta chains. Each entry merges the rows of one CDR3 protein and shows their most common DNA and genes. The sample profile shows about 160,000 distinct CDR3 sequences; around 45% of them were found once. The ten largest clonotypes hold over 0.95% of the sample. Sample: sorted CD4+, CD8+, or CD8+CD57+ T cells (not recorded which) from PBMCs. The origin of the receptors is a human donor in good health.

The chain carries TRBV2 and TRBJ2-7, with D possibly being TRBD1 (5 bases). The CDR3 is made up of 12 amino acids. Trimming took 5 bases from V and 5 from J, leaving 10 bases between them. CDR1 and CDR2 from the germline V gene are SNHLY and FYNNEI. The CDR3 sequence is CASSHRTHEQYF. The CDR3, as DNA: TGTGCCAGCAGTCACAGGACCCACGAGCAGTACTTC.

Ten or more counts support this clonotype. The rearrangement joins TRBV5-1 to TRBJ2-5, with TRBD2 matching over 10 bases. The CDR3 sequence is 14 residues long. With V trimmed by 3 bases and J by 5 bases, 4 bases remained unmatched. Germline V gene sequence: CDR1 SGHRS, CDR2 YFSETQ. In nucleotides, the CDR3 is TGCGCCAGCAGCTCAACTAGCGGGGCGGAGACCCAGTACTTC. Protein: CASSSTSGAETQYF.

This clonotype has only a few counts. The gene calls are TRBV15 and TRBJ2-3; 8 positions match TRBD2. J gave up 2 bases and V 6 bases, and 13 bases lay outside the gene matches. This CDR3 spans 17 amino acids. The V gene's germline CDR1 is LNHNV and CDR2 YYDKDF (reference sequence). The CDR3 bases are TGTGCCACCAGTTCCCGAAGACTAGCGCACATCACAGATACGCAGTATTTT. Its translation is CATSSRRLAHITDTQYF.

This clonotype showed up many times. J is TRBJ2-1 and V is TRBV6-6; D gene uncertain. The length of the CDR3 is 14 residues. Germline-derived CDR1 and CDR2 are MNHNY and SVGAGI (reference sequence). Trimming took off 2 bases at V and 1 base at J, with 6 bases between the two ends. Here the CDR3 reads CASSYRNSYNEQFF. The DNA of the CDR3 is TGTGCCAGCAGTTACAGGAATTCCTACAATGAGCAGTTCTTC.

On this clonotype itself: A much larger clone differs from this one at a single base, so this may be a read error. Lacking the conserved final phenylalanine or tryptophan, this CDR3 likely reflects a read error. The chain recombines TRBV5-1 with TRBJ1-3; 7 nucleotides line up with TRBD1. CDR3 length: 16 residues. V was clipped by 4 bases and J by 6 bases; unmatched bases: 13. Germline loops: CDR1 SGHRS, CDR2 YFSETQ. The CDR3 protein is CASSPGTVSYPNTIYS. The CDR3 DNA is TGCGCCAGCAGCCCGGGGACAGTTAGTTATCCAAACACCATATATTCT.

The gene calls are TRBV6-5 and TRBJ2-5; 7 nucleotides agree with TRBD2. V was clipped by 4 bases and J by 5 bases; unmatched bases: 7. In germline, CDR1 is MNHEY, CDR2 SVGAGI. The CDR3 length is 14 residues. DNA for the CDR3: TGTGCCAGCAGTTCCGGGAGGTCAGGGGAGACCCAGTACTTC. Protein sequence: CASSSGRSGETQYF.

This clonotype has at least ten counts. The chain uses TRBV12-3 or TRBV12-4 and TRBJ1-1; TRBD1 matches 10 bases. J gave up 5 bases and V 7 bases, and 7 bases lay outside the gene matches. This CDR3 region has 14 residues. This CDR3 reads CASTLRTGGTEAFF. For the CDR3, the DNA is TGTGCCAGCACCCTCCGGACAGGGGGGACTGAAGCTTTCTTT.

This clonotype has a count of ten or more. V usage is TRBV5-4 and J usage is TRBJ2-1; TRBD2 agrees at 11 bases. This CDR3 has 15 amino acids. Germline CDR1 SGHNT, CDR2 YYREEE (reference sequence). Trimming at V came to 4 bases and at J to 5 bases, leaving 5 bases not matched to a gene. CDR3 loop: CASSDSGRVHNEQFF. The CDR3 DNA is TGTGCCAGCAGCGATAGCGGGAGGGTCCACAATGAGCAGTTCTTC.

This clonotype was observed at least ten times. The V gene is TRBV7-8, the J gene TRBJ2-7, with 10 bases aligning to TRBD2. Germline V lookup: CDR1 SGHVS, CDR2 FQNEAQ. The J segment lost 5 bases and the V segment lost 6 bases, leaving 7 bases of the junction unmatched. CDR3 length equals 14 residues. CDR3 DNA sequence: TGTGCCAGCAGACCTAGCGGGAGTAGCAACGAGCAGTACTTC. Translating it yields CASRPSGSSNEQYF.

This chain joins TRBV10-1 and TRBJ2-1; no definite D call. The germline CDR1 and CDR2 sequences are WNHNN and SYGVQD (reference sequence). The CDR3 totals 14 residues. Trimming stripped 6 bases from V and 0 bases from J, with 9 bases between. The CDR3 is CASRGFSSYNEQFF. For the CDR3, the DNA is TGCGCCAGCAGAGGTTTCAGCTCCTACAATGAGCAGTTCTTC.

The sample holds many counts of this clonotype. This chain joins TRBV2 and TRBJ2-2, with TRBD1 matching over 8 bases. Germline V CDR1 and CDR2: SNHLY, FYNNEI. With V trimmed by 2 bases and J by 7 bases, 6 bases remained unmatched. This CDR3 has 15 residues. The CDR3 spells CASSERTGMIGELFF. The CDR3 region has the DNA TGTGCCAGCAGTGAAAGGACAGGGATGATCGGGGAGCTGTTTTTT.

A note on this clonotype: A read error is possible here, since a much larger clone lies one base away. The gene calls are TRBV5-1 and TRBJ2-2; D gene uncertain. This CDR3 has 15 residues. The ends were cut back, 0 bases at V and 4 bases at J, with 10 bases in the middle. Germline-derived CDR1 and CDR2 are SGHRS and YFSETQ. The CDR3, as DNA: TGCGCCAGCAGCTTGGCTTCCTTCTCCACCGGGGAGCTGTTTTTT. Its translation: CASSLASFSTGELFF.

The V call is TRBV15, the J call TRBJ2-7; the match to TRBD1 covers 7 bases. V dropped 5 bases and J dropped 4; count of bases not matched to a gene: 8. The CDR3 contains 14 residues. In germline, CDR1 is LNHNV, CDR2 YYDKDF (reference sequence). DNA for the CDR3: TGTGCCACCAGCGTAACAGGGGTGGGGTACGAGCAGTACTTC. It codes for CATSVTGVGYEQYF.

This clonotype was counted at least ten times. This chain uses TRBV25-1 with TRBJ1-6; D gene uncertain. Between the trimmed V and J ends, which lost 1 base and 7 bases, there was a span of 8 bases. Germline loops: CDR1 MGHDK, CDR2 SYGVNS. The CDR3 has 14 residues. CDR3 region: CASSELGINSPLHF. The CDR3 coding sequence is TGTGCCAGCAGTGAATTAGGGATCAATTCACCCCTCCACTTT.

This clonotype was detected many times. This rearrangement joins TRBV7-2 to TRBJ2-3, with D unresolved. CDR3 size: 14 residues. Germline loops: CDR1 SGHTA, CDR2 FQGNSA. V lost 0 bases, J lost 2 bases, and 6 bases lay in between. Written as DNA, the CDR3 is TGTGCCAGCAGCTTAGCCGTTTTCACAGATACGCAGTATTTT. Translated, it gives CASSLAVFTDTQYF.

The CDR3 sequence is CASSLDGNSPLHF. CDR3 sequence (DNA): TGTGCCAGCAGCTTAGATGGGAATTCACCCCTCCACTTT. This chain uses TRBV11-3 with TRBJ1-6; D is unresolved. The V gene lost 0 bases and the J gene lost 7 bases, with 4 bases spanning the gap. CDR3 length: 13 residues. CDR1 is SGHNT and CDR2 is YENEEA in the germline V gene.

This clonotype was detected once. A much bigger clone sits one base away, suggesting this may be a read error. The CDR3: CASSQGRGGYGYTF. The CDR3 nucleotides read TGTGCCAGCAGCCAGGGACGGGGTGGGTATGGCTACACCTTC. The chain couples TRBV4-2 to TRBJ1-2; D might be TRBD1 (5 bases). This CDR3 has 14 residues. Germline CDR1 reads LGHNA; CDR2 reads YNFKEQ. V was pared by 3 bases and J by 5 bases, with 13 bases between.

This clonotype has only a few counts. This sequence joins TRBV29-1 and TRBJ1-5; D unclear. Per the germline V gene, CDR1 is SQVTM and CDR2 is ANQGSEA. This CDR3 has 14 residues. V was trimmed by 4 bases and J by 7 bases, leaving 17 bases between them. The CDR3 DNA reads TGCAGCGTTGCCATGTCCGGGAGAGACCAGCCCCAGCATTTT. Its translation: CSVAMSGRDQPQHF.

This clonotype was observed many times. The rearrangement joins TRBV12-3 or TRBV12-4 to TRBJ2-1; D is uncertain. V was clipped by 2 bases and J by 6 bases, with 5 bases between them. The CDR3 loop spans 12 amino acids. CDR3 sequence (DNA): TGTGCCAGCAGTTTATCGAGCAATGAGCAGTTCTTC. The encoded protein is CASSLSSNEQFF.

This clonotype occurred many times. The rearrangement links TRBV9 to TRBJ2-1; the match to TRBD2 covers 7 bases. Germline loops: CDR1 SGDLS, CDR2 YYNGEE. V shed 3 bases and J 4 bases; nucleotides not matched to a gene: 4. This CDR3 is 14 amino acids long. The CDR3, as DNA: TGTGCCAGCAGCGCCGGACTAGGATACAATGAGCAGTTCTTC. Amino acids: CASSAGLGYNEQFF.